These T cell receptor beta chains were read from a single sample in a study of beta chain features in type 1 diabetes. The method was immunoSEQ multiplex PCR; TCRdb's version includes in-frame clones alone and lacks a portion of them. Of 400,000 to 500,000 clones in the sample, 14% were seen once. Material for sequencing was naive CD4+ T cells from blood. The receptors were sampled from a man in his thirties or forties in good health. Both conserved end residues are part of each CDR3. D genes are given only for firm matches. Not all rows give a size; the values are once, few, many and, for expanded clones, a class.

size: few
J: TRBJ1-1
D: NA
V: TRBV28
CDR3: CASRNTEAFF
DNA: TGTGCCAGCAGGAACACTGAAGCTTTCTTT

size: NA
J: TRBJ1-6
D: TRBD1
V: TRBV19
CDR3: CASSIQGDSPLHF
DNA: TGTGCCAGTAGTATCCAGGGGGATTCACCCCTCCACTTT

size: few
J: TRBJ2-6
D: NA
V: TRBV6-1
CDR3: CASSEGGRPSGANVLTF
DNA: TGTGCCAGCAGTGAAGGAGGTCGGCCCTCTGGGGCCAACGTCCTGACTTTC

size: few
J: TRBJ1-2
D: NA
V: TRBV4-1
CDR3: CASSPTIKGNYGYTF
DNA: TGCGCCAGCAGCCCTACGATAAAAGGAAACTATGGCTACACCTTC

size: few
J: TRBJ2-1
D: NA
V: TRBV12-5
CDR3: CASGFLNEQFF
DNA: TGTGCTAGTGGTTTCCTCAATGAGCAGTTCTTC

size: few
J: TRBJ1-1
D: NA
V: TRBV19
CDR3: CASIRSGTEAFF
DNA: TGTGCCAGTATCAGGTCTGGCACTGAAGCTTTCTTT

size: NA
J: TRBJ1-4
D: NA
V: TRBV7-2
CDR3: CASSPDFGGRGEKLFF
DNA: TGTGCCAGCAGCCCCGATTTTGGGGGCAGAGGTGAAAAACTGTTTTTT

size: NA
J: TRBJ2-4
D: NA
V: TRBV6-5
CDR3: CASSRSGARNIQYF
DNA: TGTGCCAGCAGCCGCTCGGGGGCGAGAAACATTCAGTACTTC

size: few
J: TRBJ1-1
D: TRBD1
V: TRBV7-2
CDR3: CASSPDRGRNTEAFF
DNA: TGTGCCAGCAGCCCAGACAGGGGGCGGAACACTGAAGCTTTCTTT

size: few
J: TRBJ2-7
D: TRBD1
V: TRBV4-3
CDR3: CASSQDIYRGRSYEQYF
DNA: TGCGCCAGCAGCCAAGATATCTACAGGGGGCGTTCCTACGAGCAGTACTTC

size: NA
J: TRBJ2-6
D: TRBD2
V: TRBV14
CDR3: CASSPITSGIAGANVLTF
DNA: TGTGCCAGCAGCCCTATTACTAGCGGGATAGCTGGGGCCAACGTCCTGACTTTC

size: few
J: TRBJ2-5
D: NA
V: TRBV5-1
CDR3: CASSLGGGQETQYF
DNA: TGCGCCAGCAGCTTGGGAGGGGGACAAGAGACCCAGTACTTC

size: NA
J: TRBJ2-7
D: NA
V: TRBV6-5
CDR3: CASTHRRGYEQYF
DNA: TGTGCCAGCACCCATAGGAGGGGATACGAGCAGTACTTC

size: few
J: TRBJ1-2
D: TRBD1
V: TRBV18
CDR3: CASSPGQNYGYTF
DNA: TGTGCCAGCTCACCGGGACAGAACTATGGCTACACCTTC

size: NA
J: TRBJ1-3
D: NA
V: TRBV30
CDR3: CAWSVTGGISRNTIYF
DNA: TGTGCCTGGAGTGTAACGGGGGGCATTTCTAGAAACACCATATATTTT

size: NA
J: TRBJ1-2
D: NA
V: TRBV30
CDR3: CAWSQRGHLYGYTF
DNA: TGTGCCTGGAGTCAAAGGGGACACCTCTATGGCTACACCTTC

size: NA
J: TRBJ2-1
D: TRBD2
V: TRBV25-1
CDR3: CASSARLAGDYNEQFF
DNA: TGTGCCAGCAGTGCCCGACTAGCGGGGGACTACAATGAGCAGTTCTTC

size: few
J: TRBJ1-5
D: TRBD1
V: TRBV5-6
CDR3: CASSRRDRGWPQHF
DNA: TGTGCCAGCAGCCGCCGGGACAGGGGTTGGCCCCAGCATTTT

size: NA
J: TRBJ2-3
D: TRBD2
V: TRBV4-1
CDR3: CASSQEGRADTQYF
DNA: TGCGCCAGCAGCCAAGAGGGGAGGGCCGATACGCAGTATTTT

size: NA
J: TRBJ1-1
D: NA
V: TRBV19
CDR3: CAGRGPWGAFF
DNA: TGTGCCGGCAGGGGACCCTGGGGAGCTTTCTTT

size: NA
J: TRBJ1-2
D: NA
V: TRBV30
CDR3: CAWSVHGAGGYTF
DNA: TGTGCCTGGAGTGTACATGGGGCAGGTGGCTACACCTTC

size: few
J: TRBJ2-3
D: NA
V: TRBV6-6
CDR3: CASSYPLGVGTDTQYF
DNA: TGTGCCAGCAGTTACCCCTTAGGCGTGGGCACAGATACGCAGTATTTT

size: NA
J: TRBJ2-7
D: TRBD2
V: TRBV7-2
CDR3: CASSRTSGSYEQYF
DNA: TGTGCCAGCAGCCGGACTAGCGGCTCCTACGAGCAGTACTTC

size: NA
J: TRBJ1-1
D: NA
V: TRBV19
CDR3: CASSPTDMNTEAFF
DNA: TGTGCCAGTAGCCCAACGGACATGAACACTGAAGCTTTCTTT

size: NA
J: TRBJ2-3
D: NA
V: TRBV7-3
CDR3: CASSYQAGDTQYF
DNA: TGTGCCAGCAGCTACCAGGCGGGGGATACGCAGTATTTT

size: few
J: TRBJ2-1
D: TRBD2
V: TRBV7-8
CDR3: CASSLYLAGVPEQFF
DNA: TGTGCCAGCAGCTTATATCTAGCGGGAGTGCCCGAGCAGTTCTTC

size: NA
J: TRBJ1-1
D: TRBD1
V: TRBV6-5
CDR3: CASSWDRREAFF
DNA: TGTGCCAGCAGCTGGGACAGACGGGAAGCTTTCTTT

size: NA
J: TRBJ2-3
D: NA
V: TRBV5-6
CDR3: CASSWLTQGHGTDTQYF
DNA: TGTGCCAGCAGCTGGCTCACCCAGGGGCACGGCACAGATACGCAGTATTTT

size: few
J: TRBJ2-4
D: NA
V: TRBV13
CDR3: CASSLGGGTLAKNIQYF
DNA: TGTGCCAGCAGCTTAGGAGGGGGGACACTAGCCAAAAACATTCAGTACTTC

size: few
J: TRBJ2-1
D: NA
V: TRBV7-9
CDR3: CASSLAQAREQFF
DNA: TGTGCCAGCAGCTTAGCGCAGGCCAGGGAGCAGTTCTTC

size: NA
J: TRBJ2-1
D: TRBD2
V: TRBV4-2
CDR3: CASSPHVLAGGPVEQFF
DNA: TGTGCCAGCAGCCCCCACGTACTAGCGGGAGGGCCTGTTGAGCAGTTCTTC

size: few
J: TRBJ1-2
D: NA
V: TRBV25-1
CDR3: CATSKTYGYTF
DNA: TGTGCCACCAGTAAGACCTATGGCTACACCTTC

size: NA
J: TRBJ2-1
D: NA
V: TRBV20-1
CDR3: CSASNSNEQFF
DNA: TGCAGTGCTAGTAACTCCAATGAGCAGTTCTTC

size: NA
J: TRBJ2-1
D: TRBD2
V: TRBV2
CDR3: CASSRAGGTYNEQFF
DNA: TGTGCCAGCAGTCGAGCGGGAGGAACCTACAATGAGCAGTTCTTC

size: NA
J: TRBJ1-1
D: NA
V: TRBV5-1
CDR3: CASSLGQAGEAFF
DNA: TGCGCCAGCAGCTTGGGCCAGGCAGGGGAAGCTTTCTTT

size: NA
J: TRBJ2-7
D: NA
V: TRBV9
CDR3: CASSVLDLPYEQYF
DNA: TGTGCCAGCAGCGTGTTGGACCTTCCCTACGAGCAGTACTTC

size: few
J: TRBJ2-1
D: NA
V: TRBV9
CDR3: CASSTSSYNEQFF
DNA: TGTGCCAGCAGCACGAGCTCCTACAATGAGCAGTTCTTC

size: many
J: TRBJ2-1
D: NA
V: TRBV4-3
CDR3: CASSPRHGPNNEQFF
DNA: TGCGCCAGCAGCCCTCGACATGGGCCTAACAATGAGCAGTTCTTC

size: NA
J: TRBJ1-6
D: NA
V: TRBV18
CDR3: CASSSTADSPLHF
DNA: TGTGCCAGCTCCTCGACGGCCGATTCACCCCTCCACTTT

size: NA
J: TRBJ1-2
D: TRBD1
V: TRBV30
CDR3: CAWTPIGDRGYGYTF
DNA: TGTGCCTGGACCCCCATAGGAGACAGGGGGTATGGCTACACCTTC

size: NA
J: TRBJ2-3
D: NA
V: TRBV30
CDR3: CAYSGSADTQYF
DNA: TGTGCCTATTCGGGTTCAGCAGATACGCAGTATTTT

size: NA
J: TRBJ2-5
D: NA
V: TRBV30
CDR3: CAWRDQETQYF
DNA: TGTGCCTGGAGAGACCAAGAGACCCAGTACTTC

size: few
J: TRBJ2-5
D: NA
V: TRBV25-1
CDR3: CASSVTAAETQYF
DNA: TGTGCCAGCAGTGTGACAGCGGCGGAGACCCAGTACTTC